Described below is a single T cell receptor beta chain sequence and its context. V was pared by 2 bases and J by 6 bases, with 9 bases between. The CDR3 totals 13 residues. Germline V gives CDR1 SGHNT, CDR2 YYREEE (reference sequence). The PCR ran on 60 Vbeta and 13 Jbeta primers. Profiling relied on immunoSEQ multiplex PCR, and the TCRdb table lists in-frame clones only, not all of them. This sample has around 100,000 clones, with over 65% found just once. This record belongs to a study of cytomegalovirus exposure and HLA in healthy donors. The chain joins TRBV5-4 to TRBJ2-1; D perhaps matches TRBD1 (6 bases). Sequencing used PBMCs. This receptor was obtained from a man in his forties or fifties in good health and CMV-seronegative. The DNA of the CDR3 is TGTGCCAGCAGCTTTAAACAGGGCAATGAGCAGTTCTTC. The encoded protein is CASSFKQGNEQFF.